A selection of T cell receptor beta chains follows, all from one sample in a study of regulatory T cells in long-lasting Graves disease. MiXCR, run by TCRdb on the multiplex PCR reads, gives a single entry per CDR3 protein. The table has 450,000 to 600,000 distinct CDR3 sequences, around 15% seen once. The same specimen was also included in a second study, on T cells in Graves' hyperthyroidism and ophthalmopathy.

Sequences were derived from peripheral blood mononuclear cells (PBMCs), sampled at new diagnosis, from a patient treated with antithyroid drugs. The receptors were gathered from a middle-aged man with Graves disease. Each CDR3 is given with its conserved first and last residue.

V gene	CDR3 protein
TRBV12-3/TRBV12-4	CASRRDIQETQYF
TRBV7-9	CASSLDGTGNEQYF
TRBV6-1	CASSGNRGQGGTGELFF
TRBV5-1	CASSLGTLATDTQYF
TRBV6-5	CASSYSDSYNSPLHF
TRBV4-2	CASSRGSAGSAYNEQFF
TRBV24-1	CATSDLPGAVQYF
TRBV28	CASSLGGRGFSYEQYF
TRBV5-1	CASSLRGRDTGELFF
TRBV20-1	CSARGTSGYNEQFF
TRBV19	CASTDRVNQPQHF
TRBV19	CASSSSRDRTGDTQYF
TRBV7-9	CASSPSGRSPPEQYF
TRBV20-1	CSANSGTSGSYEQYF
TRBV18	CASSPRENTEAFF
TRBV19	CASSIDNGGRANEQFF
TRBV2	CASSVFRGDGYTF
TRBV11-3	CASSFRLAGVADTQYF
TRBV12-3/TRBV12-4	CASSRQGMTIQYF
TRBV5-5	CASSFSDNTEAFF
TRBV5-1	CASSWGLAGQETQYF
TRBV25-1	CASSDLEGRAYEQYF
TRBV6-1	CASRQGAGPTDTQYF
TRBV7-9	CASSTYEGLAGGPQTQYF
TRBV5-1	CASNPGQYNEQFF
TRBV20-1	CSARDRGQGANEQFF
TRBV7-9	CASSQGDINQETQYF